These T cell receptor beta chains were read from a single sample in a study of blood T cell repertoires in COVID-19. Only in-frame clones appear in the TCRdb table, and some are missing; sequencing was by immunoSEQ multiplex PCR. In the table there are some 130,000 clones, around 90% of which are singletons. Sequences were obtained from peripheral blood. The source is a man aged 55 to 70 with COVID-19, enrolled during active disease. The CDR3 runs from the conserved cysteine through the conserved F or W. D genes are given only for firm matches. Part of the rows lack a size; the others show once, few, many or a class for expanded clones.

D gene: TRBD1
V gene: TRBV29-1
CDR3 length: 13
J gene: TRBJ1-1
clone size: .
CDR3 DNA: TGCAGCGGCATCAGGGGGAGGAACACTGAAGCTTTCTTT
CDR3 protein: CSGIRGRNTEAFF

D gene: .
V gene: TRBV18
CDR3 length: 17
J gene: TRBJ2-3
clone size: .
CDR3 DNA: TGTGCCAGCTCTCATTTGACAGGCCACTCTCGCACAGATACGCAGTATTTT
CDR3 protein: CASSHLTGHSRTDTQYF

D gene: TRBD2
V gene: TRBV14
CDR3 length: 15
J gene: TRBJ2-3
clone size: .
CDR3 DNA: TGTGCCAGCAGCCGCGGACTAGCGGGACTTTATACGCAGTATTTT
CDR3 protein: CASSRGLAGLYTQYF

D gene: .
V gene: TRBV5-4
CDR3 length: 15
J gene: TRBJ2-3
clone size: once
CDR3 DNA: TGTGCCAGCAGCTCCCAGGGTGAGGGCACAGATACGCAGTATTTT
CDR3 protein: CASSSQGEGTDTQYF

D gene: .
V gene: TRBV6-5
CDR3 length: 12
J gene: TRBJ2-7
clone size: .
CDR3 DNA: TGTGCCAGCGCGGATATATTCTACGAGCAGTACTTC
CDR3 protein: CASADIFYEQYF

D gene: .
V gene: TRBV11-2
CDR3 length: 15
J gene: TRBJ1-6
clone size: .
CDR3 DNA: TGTGCCAGCAGCCGAGAAGGACAGCCTAATTCACCCCTCCACTTT
CDR3 protein: CASSREGQPNSPLHF

D gene: .
V gene: TRBV5-4
CDR3 length: 14
J gene: TRBJ2-3
clone size: .
CDR3 DNA: TGTGCCAGCAGTCAGGGGCCCACCACAGATACGCAGTATTTT
CDR3 protein: CASSQGPTTDTQYF

D gene: .
V gene: TRBV30
CDR3 length: 16
J gene: TRBJ2-2
clone size: .
CDR3 DNA: TGTGCCTGGAGTGTACTACTGCTAGACAACACCGGGGAGCTGTTTTTT
CDR3 protein: CAWSVLLLDNTGELFF

D gene: .
V gene: TRBV25-1
CDR3 length: 15
J gene: TRBJ1-1
clone size: .
CDR3 DNA: TGTGCCAGCAGTGAATTGCCGGTGAAGTCCACTGAAGCTTTCTTT
CDR3 protein: CASSELPVKSTEAFF

D gene: .
V gene: TRBV19
CDR3 length: 16
J gene: TRBJ1-5
clone size: .
CDR3 DNA: TGTGCCAGTAGTCAATCGGGACGGGGGGTGATTCGGCCCCAGCATTTT
CDR3 protein: CASSQSGRGVIRPQHF

D gene: TRBD2
V gene: TRBV19
CDR3 length: 13
J gene: TRBJ2-4
clone size: .
CDR3 DNA: TGTGCCAGTAGTTCTAGCGGGAGCAACATTCAGTACTTC
CDR3 protein: CASSSSGSNIQYF

D gene: .
V gene: TRBV3-1/TRBV3-2
CDR3 length: 14
J gene: TRBJ2-5
clone size: .
CDR3 DNA: TGTGCCAGCAGCCATAAGGAGGGTTGGGAGACCCAGTACTTC
CDR3 protein: CASSHKEGWETQYF

D gene: .
V gene: TRBV25-1
CDR3 length: 17
J gene: TRBJ1-3
clone size: .
CDR3 DNA: TGTGCCAGCAGTGAATGGGCAGGGGATATCTCTGGAAACACCATATATTTT
CDR3 protein: CASSEWAGDISGNTIYF

D gene: .
V gene: TRBV7-8
CDR3 length: 17
J gene: TRBJ2-2
clone size: .
CDR3 DNA: TGTGCCAGCAGCTTAGTTGGTAGCTGGGACTCCCCCGGGGAGCTGTTTTTT
CDR3 protein: CASSLVGSWDSPGELFF

D gene: TRBD1
V gene: TRBV24-1
CDR3 length: 18
J gene: TRBJ2-1
clone size: .
CDR3 DNA: TGTGCCACCAGTGATGGGGACAGGGGTACAAGCGGGAGTAATGAGCAGTTCTTC
CDR3 protein: CATSDGDRGTSGSNEQFF

D gene: TRBD1
V gene: TRBV18
CDR3 length: 16
J gene: TRBJ1-1
clone size: .
CDR3 DNA: TGTGCCAGCTCAGCTTTCGACAGGGCTTTGAACACTGAAGCTTTCTTT
CDR3 protein: CASSAFDRALNTEAFF

D gene: TRBD1
V gene: TRBV19
CDR3 length: 13
J gene: TRBJ2-7
clone size: .
CDR3 DNA: TGTGCCAGTAGTATAGGACAGGGCTACGAGCAGTACTTC
CDR3 protein: CASSIGQGYEQYF

D gene: TRBD1
V gene: TRBV7-8
CDR3 length: 17
J gene: TRBJ1-2
clone size: .
CDR3 DNA: TGTGCCAGCAGCTTAGCTCAATTGAGGACAGGGCTGAGTGGCTACACCTTC
CDR3 protein: CASSLAQLRTGLSGYTF

D gene: TRBD2
V gene: TRBV19
CDR3 length: 16
J gene: TRBJ2-1
clone size: .
CDR3 DNA: TGTGCCAGTAGTATAGGGAGACTAGCGGGAGGATATGAGCAGTTCTTC
CDR3 protein: CASSIGRLAGGYEQFF

D gene: TRBD2
V gene: TRBV11-3
CDR3 length: 16
J gene: TRBJ2-2
clone size: .
CDR3 DNA: TGTGCCAGCAGCCAACTAGCGGGAGGGCGCACCGGGGAGCTGTTTTTT
CDR3 protein: CASSQLAGGRTGELFF

D gene: .
V gene: TRBV6-5
CDR3 length: 13
J gene: TRBJ1-2
clone size: .
CDR3 DNA: TGTGCCAGCAGTTACACAGGGAGCTATGGCTACACCTTC
CDR3 protein: CASSYTGSYGYTF

D gene: .
V gene: TRBV3-1/TRBV3-2
CDR3 length: 13
J gene: TRBJ2-2
clone size: once
CDR3 DNA: TGTGCCAGCAGCCCCCGACTGACCGGGGAGCTGTTTTTT
CDR3 protein: CASSPRLTGELFF